This T cell receptor (beta chain) derives from a study of shared clonotypes between healthy human individuals (dated by TCRdb to the early 2020s). About the full investigation: Two women and a few men aged 18 to 49 years were included in the cohort. The study deeply sequenced blood TCR repertoires of about 5 healthy adults to estimate repertoire size and the extent of clonotype sharing between individuals. Per donor, three plates each were used for CD4 naive and CD4 memory, two for CD8 naive, and one for CD8 memory. Leukapheresis yielded between about 0.8 and 9.5 billion PBMCs per donor. To increase sequencing depth and limit assay-specific biases, different laboratories used diverse techniques to prepare libraries and sequence TCR repertoires.

V and J are truncated by 6 bases and 13 bases respectively, leaving an intervening sequence of 16 bases. The germline V gene (reference sequence) specifies DFQATT as CDR1 and SNEGSKA as CDR2. CDR3 length: 11 amino acids, cysteine to phenylalanine. Just the 33-base CDR3 DNA is kept, in frame starting at base 1. Using the deep immunoSEQ assay, TCR CDR3 regions were amplified from genomic DNA by multiplex PCR. Extracted genomic DNA from each cell subset was spread evenly across all wells of several immunoSEQ 96-well plates, with each plate serving as a replicate. Each replicate PCR for sorted subsets received approximately 200 ng genomic DNA, equal to tens of thousands of T cell genomes. The purified libraries were quantified using a Qubit 3.0 fluorometer, sized with a Bioanalyzer 2100, and then quantified again using the KAPA Library Quantification kit. Every immunoSEQ 96-well plate was sequenced on a separate single-read 150-cycle Illumina NextSeq 550 flow cell. For the original study's pipeline: Because only junctional sequences without quality scores were contained in the immunoSEQ output, filtering matching that applied to full-length reads could not be performed. Sequences were annotated with PyIR, a Python wrapper for IgBLAST v1.9, using IMGT germline references to assign V/J genes and CDR3. Any read was removed if the V/J assignment was weak (E-value above 1e-6), the CDR3 was missing, or the read contained stop codons, out-of-frame junctions, or ambiguous translated residues. V3J clonotypes were defined as sequences sharing the same inferred V gene, J gene, and CDR3 amino acid sequence. Percentage overlap between repertoires was computed as shared unique clonotypes divided by the size of the smaller repertoire. Repertoire richness was assessed with RTK rarefaction, the Chao1 estimator, and Recon v2.1 estimates of unobserved clonotypes. For all TCRbeta clonotypes obtained by the gDNA method from four donors, generation probabilities were computed with OLGA. In its TCRdb copy, this immuneACCESS table keeps in-frame sequences only and misses some clones. Where compared with another copy, unresolved V genes explain less than half of these, and the others have no known cause. D and trimming were read from the DNA, whereas the V and J calls and clone size are those reported in that table. Across this sample there are some 1.5 million clones, with under 99% seen only once. Together, the top ten hold about 0.45% of the sample.

Broad study findings and their caveats: Compared with non-shared clonotypes, clonotypes shared by all four sorted-subset donors had higher generation probabilities. Naive subsets generally had larger estimated clonotype richness than memory subsets did. When four donors were compared, the shared fraction of clonotypes was 5% to 6.5% for naive CD4, roughly 3.3% for naive CD8, 2.3% for memory CD4, and 0.35% to 0.5% for memory CD8. Incomplete sequencing was indicated by rarefaction of sorted-subset datasets, despite the large sequencing depth. Because the study included only a small number of donors, the genetic and exposure-history diversity represented was limited. Based on pairwise subsampling, the degree of clonotype sharing among donors was expected to be affected by sequencing depth. Sampling was restricted to blood, and TCR repertoires in tissues likely differ from the TCR repertoires found in blood.

The donors were healthy, HIV-negative adults who had no recently reported acute infections or vaccinations. Every donor was a Caucasian adult living in Nashville, Tennessee, USA. CD4+ T cells were enriched by magnetic negative selection, after which naive cells were positively selected on CD45RA and the negative fraction was taken as the memory subset. Blood was obtained by leukapheresis, after which PBMCs were separated by Ficoll-Histopaque density gradient centrifugation and cryopreserved in liquid nitrogen vapor phase. Analytical flow cytometry was used to check the purity and quantity of each magnetically sorted T cell population. From each sorted fraction, genomic DNA was isolated and quantified by UV absorbance on a Nanodrop 2000c. As for this clone: This clone's antigen is unknown. Per-base qualities were not stored, and no clone one base away is much larger.

The chain is encoded by TRBV20-1 joined to TRBJ2-1, with the D gene not clear enough to name. The sequence was obtained from a man aged 25-45 years in good health. Material: naive CD4+ T cells sorted from blood. In light of the paper, this sample's cell subset or site label describes: CD45RA+ positively selected. The DNA sequence reads TGCAGTGCACCACGGTGGGCTCTCCAGTTCTTC. Its protein reads: CSAPRWALQFF.